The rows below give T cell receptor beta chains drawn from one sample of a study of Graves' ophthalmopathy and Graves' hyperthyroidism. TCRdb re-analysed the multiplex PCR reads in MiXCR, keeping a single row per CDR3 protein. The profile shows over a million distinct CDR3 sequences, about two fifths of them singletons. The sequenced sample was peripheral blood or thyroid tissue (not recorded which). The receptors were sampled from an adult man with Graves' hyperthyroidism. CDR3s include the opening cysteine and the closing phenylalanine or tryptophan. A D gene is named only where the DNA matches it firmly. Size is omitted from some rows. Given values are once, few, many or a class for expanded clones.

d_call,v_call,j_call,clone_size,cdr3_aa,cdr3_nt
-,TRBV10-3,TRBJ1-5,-,CAISESGGRNQPQHF,TGTGCCATCAGTGAGTCAGGGGGACGCAATCAGCCCCAGCATTTT
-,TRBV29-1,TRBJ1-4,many,CSVIRATNEKLFF,TGCAGCGTTATCCGAGCAACTAATGAAAAACTGTTTTTT
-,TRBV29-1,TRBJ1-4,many,CSVVLLAATNEKLFF,TGCAGCGTTGTCCTTTTGGCAGCAACTAATGAAAAACTGTTTTTT
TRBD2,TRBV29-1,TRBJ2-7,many,CSVGVPAGGGEQYF,TGCAGCGTTGGGGTCCCAGCGGGAGGAGGCGAGCAGTACTTC
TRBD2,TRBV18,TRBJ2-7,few,CASSPVAGGPYEQYF,TGTGCCAGCTCACCTGTAGCGGGAGGGCCCTACGAGCAGTACTTC
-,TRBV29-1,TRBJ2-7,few,CSVHRDEQYF,TGCAGCGTCCATCGGGATGAGCAGTACTTC
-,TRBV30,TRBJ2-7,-,CAHDREAGYEQYF,TGTGCCCACGACAGGGAGGCGGGTTACGAGCAGTACTTC
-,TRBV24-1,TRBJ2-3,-,CATSDRNTDTQYF,TGTGCCACCAGTGACCGAAACACAGATACGCAGTATTTT
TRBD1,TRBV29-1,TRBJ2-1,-,CSVVDRGSSSYNEQFF,TGCAGCGTGGTGGACAGGGGTTCTAGTTCCTACAATGAGCAGTTCTTC
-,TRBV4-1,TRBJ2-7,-,CASSRETELYERYF,TGCGCCAGCAGCCGAGAGACAGAACTCTACGAGCGGTACTTC
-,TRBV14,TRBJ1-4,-,CASSQGSLILRDEKLFF,TGTGCCAGCAGCCAAGGGTCCCTGATTCTGAGGGATGAAAAACTGTTTTTT
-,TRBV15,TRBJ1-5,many,CATSNGFNQPQHF,TGTGCCACCAGCAACGGGTTTAACCAGCCCCAGCATTTT
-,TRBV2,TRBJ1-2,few,CASSEKGEVDYGYTF,TGTGCCAGCAGTGAAAAGGGGGAGGTTGACTATGGCTACACCTTC